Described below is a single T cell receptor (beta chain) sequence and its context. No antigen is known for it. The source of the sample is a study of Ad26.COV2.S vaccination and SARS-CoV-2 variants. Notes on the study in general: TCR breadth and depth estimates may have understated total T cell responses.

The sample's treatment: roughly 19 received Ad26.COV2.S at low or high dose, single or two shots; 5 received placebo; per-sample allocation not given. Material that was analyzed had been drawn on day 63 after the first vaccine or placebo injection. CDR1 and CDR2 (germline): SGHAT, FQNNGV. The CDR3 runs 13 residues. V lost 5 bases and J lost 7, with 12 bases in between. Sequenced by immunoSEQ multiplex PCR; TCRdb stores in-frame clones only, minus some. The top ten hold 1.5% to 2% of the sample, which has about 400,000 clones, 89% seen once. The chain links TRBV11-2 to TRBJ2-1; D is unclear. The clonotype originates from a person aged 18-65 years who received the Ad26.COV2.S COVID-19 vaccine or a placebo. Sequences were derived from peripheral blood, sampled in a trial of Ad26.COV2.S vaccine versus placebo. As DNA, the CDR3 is TGTGCCAGCAGCCCCGATAGGGTGAATGAGCAGTTCTTC. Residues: CASSPDRVNEQFF.